The 11 T cell receptor beta chains below all came from one sample that was sequenced in a study of monozygotic twins with inflammatory bowel disease. TCRdb re-called the 5' RACE reads; every CDR3 protein appears as one record, without DNA. Found here are around 230,000 distinct CDR3 sequences; the top ten clones hold 1.5% to 2%. The material sequenced was blood. The receptors were sampled from a human donor with ulcerative colitis or Crohn's disease, or a healthy co-twin of an affected twin (not recorded which).

CDR3 residues: CASSPFDTDTQYF. The chain links TRBV7-7 to TRBJ2-3. The CDR3 runs to 13 residues. CDR1 is SSHAT, CDR2 FNYEAQ, per germline (reference sequence).

The chain links TRBV10-3 to TRBJ2-1; TCRdb's D call, TRBD2, is unchecked because there is no DNA. Germline V gene data show CDR1 as ENHRY and CDR2 as SYGVKD. The CDR3 loop spans 14 amino acids. The CDR3 reads CASARDYSYNEQFF.

The rearrangement uses TRBV5-6 and TRBJ2-3. The CDR3 contains 14 residues. The germline V gene has CDR1 SGHDT and CDR2 YYEEEE. This CDR3 is CASSPLRITDTQYF.

This chain uses TRBV3-1 with TRBJ1-2. The germline CDR1 and CDR2 sequences are LGHDT and YNNKEL (reference sequence). This CDR3 has 15 residues. CDR3 in amino acids: CASSQGRGVWYGYTF. The complete variable domain, with remaining parts taken from reference TRBV3-1 and TRBJ1-2, reads DTAVSQTPKYLVTQMGNDKSIKCEQNLGHDTMYWYKQDSKKFLKIMFSYNNKELIINETVPNRFSPKSPDKAHLNLHINSLELGDSAVYFCASSQGRGVWYGYTFGSGTRLTVV.

This chain joins TRBV12-3 or TRBV12-4 and TRBJ1-2; lacking DNA, the TRBD1 call made by TCRdb goes unchecked. The length of the CDR3 is 14 residues. Here the CDR3 reads CASSLWGAGYGYTF.

The chain links TRBV5-1 to TRBJ2-1; the D call from TCRdb, TRBD1, cannot be confirmed without DNA. In germline, CDR1 is SGHRS, CDR2 YFSETQ. The CDR3 sequence is 15 residues long. The CDR3: CASSPRTGGPYEQFF.

CDR3 loop: CASSLGTVNYGYTF. The chain combines TRBV5-1 with TRBJ1-2; no DNA is available, so the TRBD1 call from TCRdb remains unchecked. The germline CDR1 and CDR2 sequences are SGHRS and YFSETQ. This CDR3 contains 14 residues. The full variable domain, its missing parts supplied by reference TRBV5-1 and TRBJ1-2, is KAGVTQTPRYLIKTRGQQVTLSCSPISGHRSVSWYQQTPGQGLQFLFEYFSETQRNKGNFPGRFSGRQFSNSRSEMNVSTLELGDSALYLCASSLGTVNYGYTFGSGTRLTVV.

The rearrangement joins TRBV11-2 to TRBJ2-5. Germline V lookup: CDR1 SGHAT, CDR2 FQNNGV. The CDR3 sequence is 11 residues long. The CDR3 sequence: CASTDQETQYF.

V gene TRBV29-1 combines with J gene TRBJ1-1; TCRdb outputs TRBD1, but without DNA this stays unchecked. The length of the CDR3 is 12 residues. In germline, CDR1 is SQVTM, CDR2 ANQGSEA. CDR3 protein: CSVEEGQLEAFF.

The chain joins TRBV5-5 to TRBJ1-5; the D call from TCRdb, TRBD1, cannot be confirmed without DNA. The CDR3 contains 15 residues. Looked up from germline, CDR1 is SGHKS and CDR2 is YYEKEE (reference sequence). CDR3 loop: CASSSSGFGNQPQHF.

This chain connects TRBV19 to TRBJ2-3; lacking DNA, the TRBD1 call made by TCRdb goes unchecked. Per germline, CDR1 LNHDA and CDR2 SQIVND (reference sequence). The CDR3 contains 15 residues. CDR3 protein: CATQGGTPGTDTQYF.